A selection of T cell receptor beta chains follows, all from one sample in a study of T cells after yellow fever vaccination. One entry per CDR3 protein results from TCRdb running MiXCR on the 5' RACE reads. The sample lists about 130,000 distinct CDR3 sequences; approximately 9% were seen once. The sample was CD8+ T cells sorted from PBMCs, taken on the day of the yellow fever booster vaccination. Receptors originate from a man younger than 35 who received the YFV17D yellow fever vaccine. The CDR3 runs from the conserved cysteine through the conserved F or W. The order of the fields is D gene, J gene, clone size, V gene, CDR3 DNA, CDR3 protein. The D gene is left open where the match is weak. Size tells how often a clone was seen (once, few, many) or the class of an expanded clone, and some rows leave it out.

>TRBD1|TRBJ2-2|few|TRBV5-1
TGCGCCAGCAGCGACTTACAGGGGAGACGAGGCGGGGAGCTGTTTTTT
CASSDLQGRRGGELFF
>.|TRBJ1-5|.|TRBV19
TGTGCCAGTAGTATGGGGTTTAGCAATCAGCCCCAGCATTTT
CASSMGFSNQPQHF
>.|TRBJ1-2|.|TRBV29-1
TGCAGCGCCGAGTCCGGGTATGGCTACACCTTC
CSAESGYGYTF
>TRBD1|TRBJ2-7|.|TRBV20-1
TGCAGTGCCACCCGCCCGGGACAGGGGGCCTACGAGCAGTACTTC
CSATRPGQGAYEQYF
>.|TRBJ2-4|.|TRBV12-3/TRBV12-4
TGTGCCAGCAGTTTAGTTCCCCTCATTCAGTACTTC
CASSLVPLIQYF
>.|TRBJ2-3|.|TRBV7-6
TGTGCCAGCAGCTTAGTGAGGGCAGATACGCAGTATTTT
CASSLVRADTQYF
>.|TRBJ2-1|few|TRBV6-2/TRBV6-3
TGTGCCAGCAGTTCTATTCCAGGGAGGAAGGAGCAGTTCTTC
CASSSIPGRKEQFF
>TRBD2|TRBJ2-3|.|TRBV9
TGTGCCAGCAGCGTAGCTAGCGGGGGGGTCAAGACGCAGTATTTT
CASSVASGGVKTQYF
>.|TRBJ2-1|many|TRBV12-3/TRBV12-4
TGTGCCAGCACCATGGGGGACGGGCGTTACAATGAGCAGTTCTTC
CASTMGDGRYNEQFF
>.|TRBJ2-7|.|TRBV29-1
TGCAGCGTTCAAACGACGGATACTGTGTACGAGCAGTACTTC
CSVQTTDTVYEQYF
>.|TRBJ1-5|few|TRBV3-1
TGTGCCAGCAGCAACTATAATCAGCCCCAGCATTTT
CASSNYNQPQHF
>.|TRBJ2-1|.|TRBV5-1
TGCGCCAGCAGCTCACCCCCGGGGGCCGCCTACAATGAGCAGTTCTTC
CASSSPPGAAYNEQFF
>.|TRBJ2-1|few|TRBV2
TGTGCCAGCAGTGAATTTTGGGCCAGGGAGCAGTTCTTC
CASSEFWAREQFF
>.|TRBJ2-2|.|TRBV7-9
TGTGCCAGCAGTTATGGGACTCGCAACACCGGGGAGCTGTTTTTT
CASSYGTRNTGELFF
>.|TRBJ1-5|few|TRBV4-1
TGCGCCAGCAGCCACTTCTTAGGCGGCAATCAGCCCCAGCATTTT
CASSHFLGGNQPQHF
>TRBD1|TRBJ2-3|.|TRBV12-3/TRBV12-4
TGTGCCAGCAGTTCACAGGGGGGAACCACAGATACGCAGTATTTT
CASSSQGGTTDTQYF
>TRBD1|TRBJ1-1|few|TRBV12-5
TGTGCTAGTGGTTTTTCCCCCTTGACAGGGCCCACTGAAGCTTTCTTT
CASGFSPLTGPTEAFF
>TRBD1|TRBJ2-3|.|TRBV4-1
TGCGCCAGCAGCCTTTTAGGACAGGGCACAGATACGCAGTATTTT
CASSLLGQGTDTQYF
>TRBD1|TRBJ1-4|few|TRBV15
TGTGCCACCAGCGGAAGGGGGCTAGGTGGAGATGAAAAACTGTTTTTT
CATSGRGLGGDEKLFF
>TRBD1|TRBJ1-1|.|TRBV29-1
TGCAGCGTCGACAGGGGAGTTGAAGCTGAAGCTTTCTTT
CSVDRGVEAEAFF
>.|TRBJ2-3|.|TRBV29-1
TGCAGCGTTGAAGATCGATCGGGCCGGGGACGGGGAGATACGCAGTATTTT
CSVEDRSGRGRGDTQYF
>.|TRBJ2-1|.|TRBV5-8
TGTGCCAGCAGCTTGTCGACAGGTGCCTACAATGAGCAGTTCTTC
CASSLSTGAYNEQFF